The subject of this entry is one T cell receptor (beta chain). Different DNA sequences within this sample yield the same CDR3. After removal of 4 bases from V and 8 bases from J, the junction contained 5 bases not matched to a gene. The CDR3 is 14 amino acids. Germline V gene data show CDR1 as SGHNT and CDR2 as YYREEE (reference sequence). The sample comes from a study of blood T cell repertoires in COVID-19. Study in general: The analysed material was cDNA or gDNA that came from T cells, B-cell-depleted T cells, or PBMCs.

As handled by the study authors: Reference gene primer amplification gave nucleated cell count estimates. Profiled with immunoSEQ multiplex PCR; TCRdb holds only in-frame clones, not every one. V, J and clone size are those of that table, while D and trimming were read from the DNA. Of tens of thousands of clones listed, roughly 87% are singletons. The specimen was peripheral blood. The receptor comes from a woman between 50 and 59 years old with active or convalescent COVID-19. The rearrangement uses TRBV5-4 and TRBJ1-4, with 10 bases matching TRBD1. The CDR3 coding sequence is TGTGCCAGCAGCGCTGGACAGGGGGGCGAAAAACTGTTTTTT. Its protein is CASSAGQGGEKLFF.